This T cell receptor (beta chain) comes out of a study of T-cell memory formation after mild COVID-19. The wider study: TCR clustering was largely donor specific. Study findings and constraints: CD4/CD8 balance held among clones contracting day 15 to 85, and later expanders leaned CD4+. Within pre-infection memory, some responding clones were found, suggesting cross-reactive memory joined.

A remark on this clonotype: No antigen is known for it.

TCRdb reprocessed the 5' RACE reads with MiXCR, giving one entry per CDR3 protein. The table lists 550,000 to 700,000 distinct CDR3 sequences, roughly 18% of them singletons. Trimming cost V 3 bases and J 2 bases, with 14 bases left between them. CDR3 size: 15 residues. CDR1 SGHAT and CDR2 FQDESV come from the germline V gene (reference sequence). The clonotype comes from an adult woman who had mild COVID-19 (a few samples of this study predate the infection). Cell type and time point are not known. The J gene is TRBJ2-7, the V gene TRBV11-1; possible D gene TRBD1, 8 bases. Sequencing was done on a sample of PBMCs or a T cell subset sorted from them (not recorded which). CDR3 DNA sequence: TGTGCCAGCAGCTTCCGACAGGGGACTACCTACGAGCAGTACTTC. Its protein is CASSFRQGTTYEQYF.